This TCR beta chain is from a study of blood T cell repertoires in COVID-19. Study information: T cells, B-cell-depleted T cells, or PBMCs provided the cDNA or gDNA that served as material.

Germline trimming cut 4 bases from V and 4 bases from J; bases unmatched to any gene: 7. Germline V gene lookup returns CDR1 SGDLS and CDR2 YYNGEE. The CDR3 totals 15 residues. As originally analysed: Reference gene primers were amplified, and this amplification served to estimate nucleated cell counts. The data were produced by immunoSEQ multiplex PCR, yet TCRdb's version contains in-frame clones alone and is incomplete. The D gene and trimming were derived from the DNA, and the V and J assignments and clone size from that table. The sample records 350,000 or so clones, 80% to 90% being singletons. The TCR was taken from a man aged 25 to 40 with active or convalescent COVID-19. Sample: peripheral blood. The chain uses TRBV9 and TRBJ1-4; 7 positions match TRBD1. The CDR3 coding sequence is TGTGCCAGCAGCCCGGGACAGCTAATTAATGAAAAACTGTTTTTT. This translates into CASSPGQLINEKLFF.